Here is one T cell receptor (beta chain) with its context. In this sample, this clone turned up a few times. Its antigen is still unknown. Per-base quality was not reported, and no clone a single base away is much larger than it. Cut back by 7 bases and 2 bases, the V and J ends lie 14 bases apart. For CDR1 and CDR2, the germline V gene lists SQVTM and ANQGSEA. Counted from cysteine to phenylalanine, this CDR3 has 13 amino acids. Left in the record is the CDR3 DNA by itself, 39 bases read in frame from the first base. This sample is drawn from a study of shared clonotypes between healthy human individuals (dated by TCRdb to 2018 to 2020). Some background on the complete study: The cohort comprised a couple of women and a few men aged 18 to 49 years. For each donor, CD4 naive and CD4 memory were each run on three plates, CD8 naive on two plates, and CD8 memory on one plate. The study deeply sequenced blood TCR repertoires of about five healthy adults to estimate repertoire size and the extent of clonotype sharing between individuals. Libraries were prepared and TCR repertoires were sequenced by different laboratories using diverse techniques, in order to increase sequencing depth and limit assay-specific biases. Per donor, leukapheresis produced somewhere between about 0.8 and 9.5 billion PBMCs.

Using the deep immunoSEQ assay, multiplex PCR amplified TCR CDR3 regions from genomic DNA. For each cell subset, the extracted genomic DNA was distributed evenly across all wells of several immunoSEQ 96-well plates, and each plate served as one replicate. For sorted subsets, each replicate PCR was loaded with around 220 ng genomic DNA, equivalent to some 27,000 T cell genomes. Purified libraries were quantified with a Qubit 3.0 fluorometer, sized on a Bioanalyzer 2100, and re-quantified with the KAPA Library Quantification kit. Each immunoSEQ 96-well plate was sequenced on its own single-read 150-cycle Illumina NextSeq 550 flow cell. The source study handled its data this way. Because only junctional sequences without quality scores were contained in the immunoSEQ output, filtering matching that applied to full-length reads could not be performed. Sequences were annotated with PyIR, a Python wrapper for IgBLAST v1.9, and V/J genes and CDR3 were assigned using IMGT germline references. Reads with weak V/J assignments (E-value above 1e-6), missing CDR3, stop codons, out-of-frame junctions, or ambiguous translated residues were removed. V3J clonotypes were defined as sequences sharing an identical inferred V gene, J gene, and CDR3 amino acid sequence. The percentage overlap between two repertoires was calculated by dividing the number of shared unique clonotypes by the size of the smaller repertoire. Three approaches were used to assess repertoire richness: RTK rarefaction, the Chao1 estimator, and Recon v2.1 estimates of unobserved clonotypes. OLGA was used to compute generation probabilities for all TCRbeta clonotypes that the gDNA method yielded from four donors. TCRdb carries this immuneACCESS record with in-frame sequences only. Its versions omit some clonotypes, under half of them owing to an unresolved V gene in the studies checked, with the rest unexplained. From that table come the V and J calls and clone size; the DNA was used to work out D and trimming. The sample table shows a few million clones, and around 95% are seen once. Jointly, the top ten make up roughly 0.13% of the sample.

Donors were healthy HIV-negative adults with no recently reported acute infections or vaccinations. All donors were Caucasian adults living in Nashville, Tennessee, USA. Magnetic negative selection was used to enrich CD4+ T cells, after which naive cells were positively selected on CD45RA and the negative fraction became the memory subset. After blood collection by leukapheresis, PBMCs were isolated using Ficoll-Histopaque density gradient centrifugation and then cryopreserved in the vapor phase of liquid nitrogen. Analytical flow cytometry was used to check the purity and quantity of each magnetically sorted T cell population. Each sorted fraction had its genomic DNA isolated and then quantified by UV absorbance on a Nanodrop 2000c. Here is what the overall study found, with its caveats: Across a handful of donors, roughly 5% of naive CD4, approximately 3.6% of naive CD8, 2.3% of memory CD4, and approximately 0.4% of memory CD8 clonotypes were shared. Sampling was limited to blood, and TCR repertoires in tissue likely differ from TCR repertoires in blood. Clonotypes shared by all four sorted-subset donors showed higher generation probabilities than non-shared clonotypes. Pairwise subsampling indicated that sequencing depth was expected to affect the degree of clonotype sharing among donors. Larger estimated clonotype richness was generally found for naive subsets than for memory subsets. Because the study included a small number of donors, the genetic and exposure-history diversity represented was limited. Even with the large sequencing depth, rarefaction of the sorted-subset datasets indicated that sequencing was incomplete.

The material sequenced was naive CD4+ T cells sorted from blood. This specimen's cell subset or site label, interpreted: CD45RA+ positively selected. The chain couples TRBV29-1 to TRBJ1-2; TRBD1 is a possible D gene, resting on 6 matching bases. This sequence originates from a man between 18 and 29 years old in good health. The DNA sequence reads TGCAGCGCCGAAGGGGGTTTAAACTATGGCTACACCTTC. Protein translation: CSAEGGLNYGYTF.